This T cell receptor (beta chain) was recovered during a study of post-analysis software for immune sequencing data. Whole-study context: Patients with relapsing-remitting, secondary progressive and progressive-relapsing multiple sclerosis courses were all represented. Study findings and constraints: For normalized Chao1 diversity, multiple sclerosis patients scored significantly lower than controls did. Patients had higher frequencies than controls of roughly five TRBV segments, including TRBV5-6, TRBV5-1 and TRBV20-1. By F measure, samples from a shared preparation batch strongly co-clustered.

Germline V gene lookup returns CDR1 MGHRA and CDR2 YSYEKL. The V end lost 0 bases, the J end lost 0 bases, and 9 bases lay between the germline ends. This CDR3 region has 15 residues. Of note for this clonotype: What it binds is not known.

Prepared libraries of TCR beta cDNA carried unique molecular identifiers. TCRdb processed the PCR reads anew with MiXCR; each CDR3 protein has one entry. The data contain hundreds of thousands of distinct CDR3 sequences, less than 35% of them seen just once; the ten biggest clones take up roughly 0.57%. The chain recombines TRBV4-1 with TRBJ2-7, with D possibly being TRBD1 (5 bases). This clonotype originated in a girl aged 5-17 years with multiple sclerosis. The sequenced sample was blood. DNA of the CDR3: TGCGCCAGCAGCCAAGAATGGGGCGTCTCCTACGAGCAGTACTTC. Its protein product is CASSQEWGVSYEQYF.